The 5 T cell receptor beta chains reported below all come from one sample, sequenced in a study of T cell changes during pregnancy in multiple sclerosis. Method: immunoSEQ multiplex PCR; TCRdb's copy keeps in-frame clones and lacks some. The data contain around 45,000 clones, around 90% of them singletons. The specimen comprised CD4+ T cells from peripheral blood mononuclear cells, sampled in the third trimester of pregnancy. The origin of the receptors is a female donor with multiple sclerosis, enrolled in a pregnancy study.

The V call is TRBV7-2, the J call TRBJ2-2; no clear D gene. V lost 6 bases to trimming and J lost 3 bases, with 11 bases between them. The CDR3 is 14 amino acids. In germline, CDR1 is SGHTA, CDR2 FQGNSA. The CDR3, as DNA: TGTGCCAGCAGTTTTATATCGGACACCGGGGAGCTGTTTTTT. Its protein is CASSFISDTGELFF.

The chain links TRBV15 to TRBJ2-7, with D hard to call. The germline V and J ends were trimmed by 1 base and 2 bases, with 6 bases remaining between them. Germline V lookup: CDR1 LNHNV, CDR2 YYDKDF (reference sequence). This CDR3 is built from 13 residues. CDR3 residues: CATSRGIAYEQYF. As DNA, the CDR3 is TGTGCCACCAGCAGAGGTATAGCCTACGAGCAGTACTTC. The whole variable domain, filled in from reference TRBV15 and TRBJ2-7, reads DAMVIQNPRYQVTQFGKPVTLSCSQTLNHNVMYWYQQKSSQAPKLLFHYYDKDFNNEADTPDNFQSRRPNTSFCFLDIRSPGLGDTAMYLCATSRGIAYEQYFGPGTRLTVT.

The J gene is TRBJ1-1, the V gene TRBV19; D is perhaps TRBD1 (6 bases). The CDR3 is made up of 14 amino acids. The V gene lost 2 bases and the J gene lost 4 bases, with 11 bases spanning the gap. CDR1 LNHDA and CDR2 SQIVND come from the germline V gene (reference sequence). This chain's CDR3 is CASSITGPGTEAFF. The CDR3 DNA reads TGTGCCAGTAGTATAACAGGGCCTGGCACTGAAGCTTTCTTT.

The rearrangement joins TRBV7-3 to TRBJ2-2, with TRBD1 matching 9 bases. The CDR3 has 15 amino acids. The V segment lost 4 bases and the J segment 1 base; nucleotides outside the gene matches: 1. CDR1 and CDR2 (germline): SGHTA, FQGTGA. CDR3 sequence reads: CASSSGQGNTGELFF. The CDR3 DNA follows: TGTGCCAGCAGCTCGGGACAGGGGAACACCGGGGAGCTGTTTTTT.

This clone is a singleton in its sample. The chain is built from TRBV18 and TRBJ2-7, with a possible D match to TRBD1 (6 bases). The germline V gene encodes CDR1 KGHSH and CDR2 LQKENI. Trimming shortened V by 3 bases and J by 3 bases, and 9 bases separated the two germline ends. The CDR3 consists of 13 residues. The CDR3 reads CASSPDRIYEQYF. The CDR3 DNA follows: TGTGCCAGCTCACCCGACAGGATCTACGAGCAGTACTTC.